The 16 T cell receptor beta chains below all came from one sample that was sequenced in a study of T cells expressing NK-cell markers. TCRdb reprocessed the 5' RACE reads, with one entry per CDR3 protein and no DNA. The listing records over 150,000 distinct CDR3 sequences. The specimen sequenced was blood T cells: a sorted CD56 or NKG2C T cell subset, CD4+ or CD8+ T cells, or bulk PBMC T cells (not recorded which). Every receptor here comes from a man aged 18-69 years in good health.

The chain combines TRBV7-9 with TRBJ1-3; TCRdb proposes TRBD1, but this gene call is untestable without DNA. Germline V gives CDR1 SEHNR, CDR2 FQNEAQ (reference sequence). The CDR3 has 16 amino acids. CDR3 sequence reads: CASSFRGQGGGNTIYF. Full variable domain (missing parts from reference TRBV7-9 and TRBJ1-3): DTGVSQNPRHKITKRGQNVTFRCDPISEHNRLYWYRQTLGQGPEFLTYFQNEAQLEKSRLLSDRFSAERPKGSFSTLEIQRTEQGDSAMYLCASSFRGQGGGNTIYFGEGSWLTVV.

V usage is TRBV25-1 and J usage is TRBJ1-1; the TCRdb D gene call, TRBD1, has no DNA to confirm it. CDR1 is MGHDK, CDR2 SYGVNS, per germline. This CDR3 has 15 residues. CDR3 region: CASTPLGGLNTEAFF.

The rearrangement joins TRBV29-1 to TRBJ2-7; the TCRdb call, TRBD1, lacks DNA for checking. Germline V CDR1 and CDR2: SQVTM, ANQGSEA. The CDR3 loop spans 14 amino acids. CDR3 protein: CSVVWTGVIYEQYF.

J is TRBJ2-3 and V is TRBV13; absent DNA, TCRdb's TRBD1 call cannot be checked. CDR1 and CDR2 (germline): PRHDT, FYEKMQ (reference sequence). The CDR3 consists of 17 residues. CDR3 in amino acids: CASSLSGQQIITDTQYF.

V usage is TRBV12-3 or TRBV12-4 and J usage is TRBJ2-2; TCRdb's D call of TRBD2 is untestable without DNA. The CDR3 covers 14 residues. This chain's CDR3 is CASTGRVETGELFF.

The chain has TRBV28 and TRBJ2-2; the D call of TRBD1 rests on TCRdb alone, since no DNA is present to check it. CDR3 length equals 15 residues. From germline, CDR1 is MDHEN and CDR2 SYDVKM. CDR3 sequence reads: CASSVEGAVTGELFF.

CDR3 residues: CASSFLHTGSSYEQYF. The V gene is TRBV7-8, the J gene TRBJ2-7. Germline values: CDR1 SGHVS, CDR2 FQNEAQ. CDR3 length: 16 residues.

This chain joins TRBV2 and TRBJ2-7; there is no DNA to check the TCRdb D call of TRBD1. CDR1 is SNHLY and CDR2 is FYNNEI in the germline V gene. The CDR3 loop spans 16 amino acids. The CDR3 protein is CASSELRQLYSYEQYF.

The chain has TRBV7-8 and TRBJ1-1; the TCRdb D gene call, TRBD1, has no DNA to confirm it. CDR1 SGHVS and CDR2 FQNEAQ come from the germline V gene. This CDR3 comprises 16 residues. The CDR3 sequence: CASSLNSGEINTEAFF.

The chain carries TRBV7-4 and TRBJ2-7; the D call from TCRdb, TRBD2, cannot be confirmed without DNA. The CDR3 is 16 residues long. From germline, CDR1 is SGHVT and CDR2 SQSDAQ. This CDR3 reads CASSFKAGLSPSEQYF.

J is TRBJ1-5 and V is TRBV4-1; the D call of TRBD1 rests on TCRdb alone, since no DNA is present to check it. There are 14 residues in the CDR3. Germline V gives CDR1 MGHRA, CDR2 YSYEKL. This CDR3 reads CASSQWTGNQPQHF.

The chain employs TRBV6-2 or TRBV6-3 and TRBJ2-3; TCRdb's assignment of TRBD2 cannot be checked, as there is no DNA. The CDR3 spans 14 residues. The germline gives CDR1 MNHEY, CDR2 SVGEGT. CDR3 in amino acids: CASSSTDLRDTQYF.

This chain uses TRBV6-5 with TRBJ1-3. CDR3 size: 14 residues. Per the germline V gene, CDR1 is MNHEY and CDR2 is SVGAGI. The CDR3 region is CASSYSITGNTIYF.

The chain has TRBV12-3 or TRBV12-4 and TRBJ1-1; no DNA is available, so the TRBD1 call from TCRdb remains unchecked. This CDR3 has 11 residues. CDR3 residues: CASSTGTLAFF.

This sequence joins TRBV5-1 and TRBJ2-3. This CDR3 region has 13 residues. CDR1 is SGHRS and CDR2 is YFSETQ in the germline V gene. The CDR3 loop reads CASSNLGTDTQYF.

The genes are TRBV27 and TRBJ2-1; lacking DNA, the TRBD1 call made by TCRdb goes unchecked. Germline lookup yields CDR1 MNHEY and CDR2 SMNVEV (reference sequence). The CDR3 covers 15 residues. The CDR3 region is CASSLSWGDYNEQFF.